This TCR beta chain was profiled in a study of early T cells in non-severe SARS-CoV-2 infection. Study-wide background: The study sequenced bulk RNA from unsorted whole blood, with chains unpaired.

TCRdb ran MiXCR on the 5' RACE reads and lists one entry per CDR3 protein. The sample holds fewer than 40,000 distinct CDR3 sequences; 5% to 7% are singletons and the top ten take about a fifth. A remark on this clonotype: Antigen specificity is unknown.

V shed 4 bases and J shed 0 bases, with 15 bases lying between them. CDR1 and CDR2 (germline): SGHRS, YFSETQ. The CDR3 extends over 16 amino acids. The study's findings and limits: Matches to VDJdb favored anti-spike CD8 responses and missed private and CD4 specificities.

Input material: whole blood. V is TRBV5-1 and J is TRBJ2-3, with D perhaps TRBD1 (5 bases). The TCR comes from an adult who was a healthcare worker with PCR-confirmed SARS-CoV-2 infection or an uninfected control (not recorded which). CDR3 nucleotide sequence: TGCGCCAGCAGCAAAATCCAGGGCGTAAGCACAGATACGCAGTATTTT. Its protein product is CASSKIQGVSTDTQYF.